Sequencing of this TCR beta chain was carried out in a study of long-term antiretroviral therapy in people with HIV (dated by TCRdb to between 2021 and 2023). Context from the whole study: The earliest samples were collected roughly a decade before the 2015 WHO recommendation for immediate ART, at a time when ART was usually postponed until CD4 counts fell. This retrospective serial study examined whether starting ART and sustained HIV suppression were associated with changes in the composition and diversity of the TRB repertoire in peripheral blood. From some 30 adults with confirmed HIV infection, the cohort provided some 200 cryopreserved PBMC samples, gathered serially across a mean of approximately six years (range 1-12). About 35% of the 30 participants with HIV were female. Test extractions of a monoclonal T-cell line alongside 30 to 35 polyclonal samples showed no cross-contamination during QIAcube processing. General findings and caveats noted by the study authors: The repertoire was dominated across all time points by expanded TRB clones identified before ART initiation, although this dominance was seen to fluctuate and to decrease in many PLHIV after ART. Because cell numbers in pre-ART samples were limited, unsorted PBMC were profiled instead of sorted CD4+ and CD8+ T cells. HIV repertoires had narrower CDR3 length ranges than controls, and the network structure suggested an antigen-experienced repertoire that shifted only slightly toward naive after ART. Starting ART was linked to a significant rise in TRB diversity, yet even with long-term ART the diversity remained significantly lower than in transplant donor controls. Since PBMC availability was limited, sequencing covered only the TCR beta chain, with no alpha chain pairing. Inferences about post-ART repertoire changes are limited because no data were available on ART adherence, viral resistance or therapy changes. The samples span the years 2004 to 2017, and the ART regimens used at that time may not be as effective as current regimens.

Looking up the germline V gene (reference sequence) yields CDR1 SEHNR and CDR2 FQNEAQ. V gives up 1 base and J gives up 0 bases, and the segment between their germline ends measures 3 bases. Its CDR3 holds 13 amino acids, cysteine through phenylalanine. Only the CDR3 DNA stays, 39 bases, in frame from base 1. The immunoSEQ hsTCRB v3.0 assay was used at survey level resolution to sequence the TRB variable region. TRB sequencing targeted a depth of roughly 35,000-55,000 T-cell genomes per sample. Pooled TRB libraries were sequenced on an Illumina MiSeq with a v3 150-cycle kit. The study's processing was this. Repertoire analysis was performed in R inside a reproducible Nextflow workflow that covered QC, data transformation and analysis. LymphoSeq2, an R package for AIRR-Seq data exploration, was used to implement custom analyses. Several samples yielding fewer than 5000 total TRB sequences were excluded, leaving approximately 190 analyzed HIV repertoires. Among the approximately 190 HIV repertoires that were kept, some 61 were collected before ART initiation and about 130 were collected after ART initiation. Repertoires were downsampled to 5000 TRB nucleotide sequences, and summary statistics were averaged over 100 downsampling iterations. The analysis kept only TRB sequences whose CDR3 regions were at least seven amino acids long. Diversity was measured with a Shannon entropy-derived clonality score and the Gini coefficient. Repertoire networks linked the top 5000 CDR3 amino acid sequences whenever two sequences differed by an edit distance of one. For TRB CDR3 amino acid sequences, antigen specificity groups and MHC restriction were predicted with GLIPH2. To flag known associations with CMV, EBV, HIV or tissue antigens, CDR3 amino acid sequences were compared against VDJdb and McPAS-TCR. Pre-ART, post-ART and control groups were compared with Wilcoxon signed-rank tests and Holm-Bonferroni correction. This is the immuneACCESS table as TCRdb keeps it, with only in-frame sequences that have V and J called. A part of the clones is gone; compared with another copy, unresolved V genes explain less than half, and the rest is unexplained. D and trimming were read from the DNA, whereas the V and J calls and clone size are those reported in that table. In this sample the table shows 35,000 to 45,000 clones, 65% to 90% of which occur a single time. The ten largest clones represent roughly 13% of the sample.

Regarding this clone: This clone's antigen is unknown. Base quality data are lacking; no much larger clone is found one base away.

To be included, a participant needed at least one PBMC sample from before ART initiation plus at least two post-ART samples. Treatment was received in the United States of America by all participants with HIV. Cryopreserved samples of about 0.95-11 million PBMC were thawed and washed before DNA extraction. At the time of the earliest PBMC sample, participants with HIV were aged between about 23 and 54 years. Each participant contributed PBMC samples from 1-4 timepoints before ART initiation and 2-8 timepoints after ART initiation, with a median of 7 samples. Serial HIV viral load, CD4+ T-cell count, ART history and demographic data were obtained for every participant. Genomic DNA was extracted from unsorted PBMC with a Qiagen kit on a QIAcube, processed in batches of 12 samples.

Sequenced material: unsorted PBMCs, taken 0.3 years after starting antiretroviral therapy. The sequence links TRBV7-9 to TRBJ1-2, with the D gene not confidently named. The sequence came from a man younger than 30 with HIV. DNA sequence: TGTGCCAGCAGCTTAGGGGCTAACTATGGCTACACCTTC. This gives the protein CASSLGANYGYTF.